This T cell receptor (beta chain) was sequenced for a study of shared clonotypes between healthy human individuals. In the authors' methods: Junction-only immunoSEQ data arrived without quality scores, meaning filtering differed. Data came from immunoSEQ multiplex PCR; TCRdb stores just in-frame clones and leaves some out. That table is the source of V, J and clone size, and D and trimming were worked out from the DNA. The sample yields over 400,000 clones, approximately 94% seen once. This CDR3 is 14 amino acids long. The junction had 6 bases not matched to a gene; V was cut back by 6 bases and J by 2 bases. Looked up from germline, CDR1 is LNHDA and CDR2 is SQIVND (reference sequence).

The source material was naive CD4+ T cells sorted from blood. Indicated subset: CD45RA+ positively selected. The source is a woman in her 30s in good health. V gene TRBV19 combines with J gene TRBJ1-2; 7 positions match TRBD1. The CDR3 sequence: CASSLTGVNYGYTF. In DNA, the CDR3 is TGTGCCAGTAGCCTAACAGGGGTCAACTATGGCTACACCTTC.